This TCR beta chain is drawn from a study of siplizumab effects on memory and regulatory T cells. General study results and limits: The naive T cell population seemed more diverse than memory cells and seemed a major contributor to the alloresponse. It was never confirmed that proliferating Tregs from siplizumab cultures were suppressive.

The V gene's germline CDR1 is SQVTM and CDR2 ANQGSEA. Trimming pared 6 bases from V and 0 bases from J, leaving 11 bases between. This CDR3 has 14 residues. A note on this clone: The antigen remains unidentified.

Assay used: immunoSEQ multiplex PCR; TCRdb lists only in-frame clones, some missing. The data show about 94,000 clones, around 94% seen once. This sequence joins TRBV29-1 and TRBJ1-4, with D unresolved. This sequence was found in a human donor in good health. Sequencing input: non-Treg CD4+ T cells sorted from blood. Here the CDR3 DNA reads TGCAGCGTGGCCCTAGGTTCAACTAATGAAAAACTGTTTTTT. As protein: CSVALGSTNEKLFF.